Each of the 7 T cell receptor beta chains below was sequenced from the same sample in a study of CD8+ T cells in alopecia areata. Sequencing used cDNA as its template, made by extracting RNA and reverse transcribing it. TCRdb's table, derived via immunoSEQ multiplex PCR, lists solely in-frame clones and lacks some. The table lists about 140,000 clones, around 51% of them singletons, with roughly 0.99% in the top ten. The input for sequencing was CD4+ T cells sorted from blood, taken at week 0. These receptors were obtained from a human donor with alopecia areata.

The chain has TRBV6-1 and TRBJ1-2; no definite D call. Trimming left V 7 bases short and J 1 base short, with 16 bases between. Germline V gene sequence: CDR1 MNHNS, CDR2 SASEGT. The CDR3 is 15 residues long. The CDR3 bases are TGTGCCAGCACGGTCGGTGACGCTAATAACTATGGCTACACCTTC. It codes for CASTVGDANNYGYTF.

This chain uses TRBV5-6 with TRBJ2-3; 12 positions match TRBD2. J was trimmed by 2 bases and V by 2 bases; bases with no gene match: 3. Germline V lookup: CDR1 SGHDT, CDR2 YYEEEE. This CDR3 spans 16 amino acids. As DNA, the CDR3 is TGTGCCAGCAGCTTTAGGACTAGCGGGATCACAGATACGCAGTATTTT. Protein: CASSFRTSGITDTQYF.

This clone was found a few times. The rearrangement joins TRBV19 to TRBJ2-5; D uncertain. This CDR3 contains 13 residues. Germline assignment: CDR1 LNHDA and CDR2 SQIVND (reference sequence). The V end was cut by 3 bases, the J end by 1 base, with 6 bases between. The DNA of the CDR3 is TGTGCCAGTAGTATGAACGGCCAAGAGACCCAGTACTTC. This sequence encodes CASSMNGQETQYF.

This clone appeared a few times. The chain uses TRBV6-1 and TRBJ2-3; 7 bases line up with TRBD1. CDR1 and CDR2 from the germline V gene are MNHNS and SASEGT. The V and J ends lost 6 bases and 0 bases, in that order; junction bases with no gene match: 6. The CDR3 is 15 residues long. The CDR3 region is CASSDRVGSTDTQYF. In DNA form, the CDR3 reads TGTGCCAGCAGCGACAGGGTCGGGAGCACAGATACGCAGTATTTT.

This chain uses TRBV30 with TRBJ1-3, with 10 positions matching TRBD1. V lost 3 bases and J lost 7; bases outside the gene matches: 6. The CDR3 loop spans 14 amino acids. Per the germline V gene, CDR1 is GTSNPN and CDR2 is SVGIG (reference sequence). Written as DNA, the CDR3 is TGTGCCTGGAGATCGACGGGACAGGGGAACACCATATATTTT. The encoded protein is CAWRSTGQGNTIYF.

This rearrangement joins TRBV30 to TRBJ1-3; D unclear. The CDR3 is 11 residues long. The germline gives CDR1 GTSNPN, CDR2 SVGIG (reference sequence). V was shortened by 4 bases and J by 8 bases, with 9 bases between the two germline ends. The CDR3 DNA is TGTGCCTGGACGGAACGGGACACCATATATTTT. Protein product: CAWTERDTIYF.

This clone was observed a few times. This chain connects TRBV29-1 to TRBJ2-3; a weak D match, TRBD2 (8 bases). Deletions cut 6 bases from V and 0 bases from J, with 13 bases between. This CDR3 is 14 amino acids long. The germline V gene encodes CDR1 SQVTM and CDR2 ANQGSEA. The CDR3 spells CSVGGDRSTDTQYF. CDR3 bases: TGCAGCGTCGGGGGGGACAGAAGCACAGATACGCAGTATTTT.